This T cell receptor beta chain was sequenced in a study of CD8+ T cells in alopecia areata. This clone was counted between two and nine times. Reverse transcription of extracted RNA yielded cDNA, which provided the sequencing template. Method: immunoSEQ multiplex PCR; TCRdb's copy keeps in-frame clones and lacks some. The profile shows about 180,000 clones, 58% of them singletons. V shed 2 bases, J shed 7 bases, and the junction held 11 bases outside the gene matches. The CDR3 covers 16 residues. Germline lookup yields CDR1 MNHEY and CDR2 SMNVEV (reference sequence). Sample treatment: oral pan-JAK inhibitor, 5-10 mg twice daily.

Sample: CD4+ T cells sorted from blood, taken between weeks 55 and 70, from a patient treated with tofacitinib. The receptor was isolated from a human donor with alopecia areata. This sequence joins TRBV27 and TRBJ2-1; 7 bases map to TRBD2. The CDR3 DNA sequence: TGTGCCAGCAGTTTAACCAGGACTGGCGGGGGAAATGAGCAGTTCTTC. Amino acid sequence: CASSLTRTGGGNEQFF.